The 13 T cell receptor beta chains given below trace back to one sample, sequenced in a study of Graves' ophthalmopathy and Graves' hyperthyroidism. RNA served as the template for amplifying TCR beta CDR3 regions. The library came from an HTBI-primed first-round RT-PCR and a second-round multiplex PCR. TCRdb reanalysed the multiplex PCR reads using MiXCR and keeps one entry per CDR3 protein. The repertoire holds approximately 210,000 distinct CDR3 sequences, with approximately 29% as singletons. What was sequenced was peripheral blood. These receptors were obtained from a man aged 45-65 years with Graves' ophthalmopathy.

This clonotype was picked up many times. The V gene is TRBV11-2, the J gene TRBJ2-7, with D perhaps given as TRBD1 or TRBD2 (7 bases each). Germline-derived CDR1 and CDR2 are SGHAT and FQNNGV. The CDR3 is made up of 15 amino acids. The germline V and J ends were trimmed by 5 bases and 6 bases, with 20 bases remaining between them. The CDR3 sequence: CASSPRQGLPSEQYF. The CDR3 region has the DNA TGTGCCAGCAGCCCCCGACAGGGACTACCTTCCGAGCAGTACTTC.

This clonotype was recorded at least ten times. The rearrangement links TRBV29-1 to TRBJ2-5, with D unclear. V shed 4 bases and J shed 2 bases, with 5 bases lying between them. CDR1 SQVTM and CDR2 ANQGSEA come from the germline V gene. The CDR3 covers 11 residues. The CDR3 bases are TGCAGCGTTGTGCCTCAAGAGACCCAGTACTTC. This codes for CSVVPQETQYF. The whole variable domain, filled in from reference TRBV29-1 and TRBJ2-5, reads SAVISQKPSRDICQRGTSLTIQCQVDSQVTMMFWYRQQPGQSLTLIATANQGSEATYESGFVIDKFPISRPNLTFSTLTVSNMSPEDSSIYLCSVVPQETQYFGPGTRLLVL.

Of note for this clonotype: A much larger clone differs by one base, so this may be a read error. The chain links TRBV4-3 to TRBJ1-6; 8 bases align to TRBD1. Germline values: CDR1 LGHNA, CDR2 YSLEER. This CDR3 is built from 18 residues. V was pared by 1 base and J by 7 bases, with 12 bases of the junction left unmatched. For the CDR3, the DNA is TGCGCCAGCAGCCAAGGCCGGGCGACAGGGGCTAGGAATTCACCCCTCCACTTT. Protein product: CASSQGRATGARNSPLHF.

This rearrangement joins TRBV28 to TRBJ2-7; the D is unclear. Looked up from germline, CDR1 is MDHEN and CDR2 is SYDVKM. The CDR3 extends over 14 amino acids. V lost 5 bases and J 2 bases, leaving 13 bases between the germline ends. CDR3 nucleotides: TGTGCCAGCAGTAACCGGGTCTCTCCCTACGAGCAGTACTTC. The encoded protein is CASSNRVSPYEQYF. Complete variable domain (other parts from reference TRBV28 and TRBJ2-7): DVKVTQSSRYLVKRTGEKVFLECVQDMDHENMFWYRQDPGLGLRLIYFSYDVKMKEKGDIPEGYSVSREKKERFSLILESASTNQTSMYLCASSNRVSPYEQYFGPGTRLTVT.

The chain uses TRBV28 and TRBJ1-1, with D tentatively TRBD1 (6 bases). This CDR3 contains 16 residues. Germline CDR1 and CDR2: MDHEN and SYDVKM. The V end lost 2 bases, the J end lost 1 base, and 14 bases lay between the germline ends. In nucleotides, the CDR3 is TGTGCCAGCAGTTTAACCGGGGGGCCCTCGAACACTGAAGCTTTCTTT. Amino acid sequence: CASSLTGGPSNTEAFF.

The genes are TRBV6-2 or TRBV6-3 and TRBJ1-6; D unresolved. This CDR3 region has 12 residues. V was cut by 5 bases and J by 14 bases, with 13 bases left in between. In germline, CDR1 is MNHEY, CDR2 SVGEGT. CDR3 sequence reads: CASSQTPPALHF. CDR3 nucleotides: TGTGCCAGCAGTCAGACACCTCCGGCCCTCCACTTT.

This clonotype was seen many times. The V and J genes are TRBV27 and TRBJ2-2, with 8 bases aligning to TRBD2. J lost 3 bases, V lost 6 bases, and 15 bases had no gene match. From germline, CDR1 is MNHEY and CDR2 SMNVEV (reference sequence). CDR3 size: 18 residues. The CDR3 sequence: CASSTGTRISRDTGELFF. DNA of the CDR3: TGTGCCAGCAGCACCGGGACTAGAATCTCTAGGGACACCGGGGAGCTGTTTTTT.

This clonotype was recorded many times. The chain combines TRBV6-1 with TRBJ1-6; 10 nucleotides line up with TRBD1. Germline V gene data show CDR1 as MNHNS and CDR2 as SASEGT. Losses at the gene ends were 7 bases for V and 10 bases for J; bases not matched to a gene: 7. CDR3 size: 14 residues. The CDR3 DNA sequence: TGTGCCAGCACCAAAGGGACAGGGGAATCACCCCTCCACTTT. This codes for CASTKGTGESPLHF.

This clonotype was counted many times. The chain uses TRBV27 and TRBJ1-2; D not resolved. Germline loops: CDR1 MNHEY, CDR2 SMNVEV (reference sequence). The CDR3 is made up of 13 amino acids. The germline V and J ends were trimmed by 0 bases and 6 bases, with 8 bases remaining between them. The CDR3: CASSLSSADGYTF. The CDR3 DNA sequence: TGTGCCAGCAGTTTATCGTCGGCCGATGGCTACACCTTC.

This clonotype appeared many times. The chain recombines TRBV11-1 with TRBJ2-5; D gene unclear. Trimming cost V 5 bases and J 0 bases, with 10 bases left between them. The CDR3 runs 14 residues. The germline CDR1 and CDR2 sequences are SGHAT and FQDESV (reference sequence). CDR3 amino acids: CASSKRPDQETQYF. The CDR3 coding sequence is TGTGCCAGCAGCAAGCGACCCGACCAAGAGACCCAGTACTTC. Full variable domain (rest looked up from reference TRBV11-1 and TRBJ2-5): EAEVAQSPRYKITEKSQAVAFWCDPISGHATLYWYRQILGQGPELLVQFQDESVVDDSQLPKDRFSAERLKGVDSTLKIQPAELGDSAMYLCASSKRPDQETQYFGPGTRLLVL.

The chain's CDR3 is CASSYEGTSHEQYF. The CDR3 DNA is TGTGCCAGCAGTTACGAAGGGACTAGTCACGAGCAGTACTTC. This chain connects TRBV6-5 to TRBJ2-7; TRBD2 aligns across 8 bases. This CDR3 is built from 14 residues. CDR1 is MNHEY, CDR2 SVGAGI, per germline. V shed 2 bases and J 5 bases; nucleotides not matched to a gene: 5.

The chain employs TRBV28 and TRBJ1-1, with D hard to call. Germline V lookup: CDR1 MDHEN, CDR2 SYDVKM. The CDR3 length is 14 residues. Trimming shortened V by 6 bases and J by 4 bases, and 15 bases separated the two germline ends. The CDR3 sequence: CASSPTLVGTEAFF. CDR3 nucleotides: TGTGCCAGCAGCCCCACCCTCGTGGGCACTGAAGCTTTCTTT.

This clonotype has ten or more counts. This chain joins TRBV12-3 or TRBV12-4 and TRBJ1-3; 7 bases are shared with TRBD1. Trimming at V came to 6 bases and at J to 0 bases, leaving 5 bases not matched to a gene. The CDR3 is 15 amino acids. CDR3 in amino acids: CASRLGQISGNTIYF. The CDR3 coding sequence is TGTGCCAGCAGGCTGGGACAGATCTCTGGAAACACCATATATTTT.